This is a list of T cell receptor beta chains from one sample in a study of T cell repertoires in cytomegalovirus infection. TCRdb reanalysed the reads using MiXCR and keeps one entry per CDR3 protein. The sample yields 350,000 to 400,000 distinct CDR3 sequences, nearly 35% seen once. No antigen has been identified for these receptors. Source: cultured PBMCs, taken from culture after CMV antigen stimulation. All receptors come from a human donor in good health (CMV status not recorded). Some clones in this sample may be carry-over from other donors' samples. Each CDR3 is given with its conserved first and last residue. The D gene is left open where the match is weak. Size values are once, few and many counts, or a class for expanded clones, and some rows have none.

- TRBJ2-7 few TRBV7-2 TGTGCCAGCAGCTTATTTTTGCGCCAAGGGGAACAGTACTTC CASSLFLRQGEQYF
- TRBJ1-1 - TRBV5-6 TGTGCCAGCAGCTTGCAGAACATGAACACTGAAGCTTTCTTT CASSLQNMNTEAFF
- TRBJ2-3 few TRBV29-1 TGCAGCGTAGCACCGAGGGTAATTCGCACAGATACGCAGTATTTT CSVAPRVIRTDTQYF
TRBD2 TRBJ2-3 few TRBV4-1 TGCGCCAGCAGCCCGGGACTAGCGGGAAACACAGATACGCAGTATTTT CASSPGLAGNTDTQYF
- TRBJ1-1 few TRBV18 TGTGCCAGCTCACCAGCGAGGGCGGGGACAAGAGCTTTCTTT CASSPARAGTRAFF
TRBD1 TRBJ1-6 few TRBV11-2 TGTGCCAGCAGCAGACATCGGGACAGTAATTCACCCCTCCACTTT CASSRHRDSNSPLHF
- TRBJ2-1 many TRBV7-2 TGTGCCAGCAGCTTAGACTACAATGAGCAGTTCTTC CASSLDYNEQFF
TRBD1 TRBJ1-2 many TRBV7-8 TGTGCCAGCAGCCCGGGACAGGGGGACTATGGCTACACCTTC CASSPGQGDYGYTF
TRBD2 TRBJ2-7 - TRBV28 TGTGCATCCTCCCGGCTAGCGGGAGCCCACTACGAGCAGTACTTC CASSRLAGAHYEQYF
- TRBJ2-1 - TRBV10-2 TGCGCCAGCAGTGAGTCAGCACTCCCCTCCTACAATGAGCAGTTCTTC CASSESALPSYNEQFF